This TCR beta chain stems from a study of PD-1 blockade in classical Hodgkin lymphoma. General study results and limits: Baseline diversity was lower in partial responders and progressors than complete responders.

Time point: cycle 4 day 1 (C4D1), after 5 to 7 weeks of nivolumab. All the patients suffered relapse after autologous stem cell transplantation, and brentuximab vedotin exposure differed. Responses achieved at best were complete response, partial response or progressive disease. Germline CDR1 is SGHKS and CDR2 is YYEKEE (reference sequence). Trimming removed 2 bases at V and 6 bases at J, with 18 bases between. CDR3 size: 16 residues. The protocol was immunoSEQ multiplex PCR, while the TCRdb copy is restricted to in-frame clones and leaves out a portion. The table records about 64,000 clones, about 92% of them present only once. Remarks on this clone: Antigen specificity is unknown.

The chain recombines TRBV5-5 with TRBJ2-1; D unclear. This material consisted of peripheral blood mononuclear cells (PBMCs), taken before the fourth cycle of nivolumab. The TCR sequence derives from a human donor with classical Hodgkin lymphoma. CDR3 DNA sequence: TGTGCCAGCAGCTTTGGCTCTGGGTCTTTCCGCAATGAGCAGTTCTTC. Residues: CASSFGSGSFRNEQFF.